A single sample gave rise to the 29 T cell receptor beta chains below, sequenced in a study of blood T cell repertoires in COVID-19. Repertoires were generated with immunoSEQ multiplex PCR, while TCRdb's copy carries only in-frame clones and drops some. The table lists about 110,000 clones, roughly 80% of them singletons. The sample comprised peripheral blood. These receptors all come from a man aged 45-60 years with acute or convalescent COVID-19.

This clone turned up a few times. The J gene is TRBJ2-1, the V gene TRBV10-3; 8 nucleotides agree with TRBD2. Per the germline V gene, CDR1 is ENHRY and CDR2 is SYGVKD. The V and J ends lost 2 bases and 9 bases, in that order; junction bases with no gene match: 9. CDR3 size: 15 residues. The CDR3 loop reads CAISEIGGGSAEQFF. The CDR3 DNA reads as TGTGCCATCAGTGAGATTGGCGGGGGGTCGGCTGAGCAGTTCTTC.

This chain links TRBV30 with TRBJ1-1; a weak D match, TRBD1 (5 bases). The CDR3 totals 13 residues. Germline CDR1 and CDR2: GTSNPN and SVGIG (reference sequence). V dropped 2 bases and J dropped 1 base, with 8 bases sitting between them. Here the CDR3 DNA reads TGTGCCTGGAGTCCAGGGCCGAACACTGAAGCTTTCTTT. It encodes CAWSPGPNTEAFF.

The CDR3 DNA reads as TGCGCCAGCAGCCCGACAGGGGGTATAGGCACAGATACGCAGTATTTT. The encoded protein is CASSPTGGIGTDTQYF. This chain joins TRBV5-1 and TRBJ2-3, with 9 bases aligning to TRBD1. Trimming at V came to 4 bases and at J to 1 base, leaving 7 bases not matched to a gene. CDR1 and CDR2 (germline): SGHRS, YFSETQ. The CDR3 is made up of 16 amino acids.

The chain carries TRBV7-3 and TRBJ2-1; 10 bases fit TRBD1. The CDR3 is 14 residues long. CDR1 and CDR2 from the germline V gene are SGHTA and FQGTGA. The junction had 5 bases not matched to a gene; V was cut back by 5 bases and J by 7 bases. CDR3 coding DNA: TGTGCCAGCAGCCCGGGGACAGGGGCTAATGAGCAGTTCTTC. Residues: CASSPGTGANEQFF. Based on the CDR3 plus reference TRBV7-3 and TRBJ2-1, the full variable domain is GAGVSQTPSNKVTEKGKYVELRCDPISGHTALYWYRQSLGQGPEFLIYFQGTGAADDSGLPNDRFFAVRPEGSVSTLKIQRTERGDSAVYLCASSPGTGANEQFFGPGTRLTVL.

J is TRBJ1-2 and V is TRBV10-2, with D perhaps matching TRBD1 (5 bases). CDR1 and CDR2 (germline): WSHSY, SAAADI. The germline V and J ends were trimmed by 0 bases and 2 bases, with 10 bases remaining between them. This CDR3 spans 15 amino acids. CDR3 sequence reads: CASSESRKGNYGYTF. CDR3 sequence (DNA): TGCGCCAGCAGTGAGTCGAGAAAGGGGAACTATGGCTACACCTTC.

The rearrangement uses TRBV4-1 and TRBJ1-2; 8 bases line up with TRBD1. The CDR3 contains 16 residues. Germline loops: CDR1 MGHRA, CDR2 YSYEKL. The V gene end was trimmed by 1 base and the J gene end by 4 bases; junction bases not matched to a gene: 8. CDR3 sequence reads: CASSQVWTGPSYGYTF. CDR3 sequence (DNA): TGCGCCAGCAGCCAAGTGTGGACAGGGCCGTCCTATGGCTACACCTTC.

This rearrangement joins TRBV11-2 to TRBJ2-3; perhaps TRBD2 as D (5 bases). Germline CDR1 is SGHAT and CDR2 is FQNNGV. The CDR3 contains 14 residues. V lost 1 base and J lost 1, with 6 bases in between. The DNA for the CDR3 is TGTGCCAGCAGCTTAGGACTACGCACAGATACGCAGTATTTT. Its protein product is CASSLGLRTDTQYF.

This chain connects TRBV6-1 to TRBJ1-5; no clear D gene. Per germline, CDR1 MNHNS and CDR2 SASEGT. V lost 2 bases to trimming and J lost 11 bases, with 19 bases between them. The CDR3 spans 15 residues. The chain's CDR3 is CASSEIIGRVGAQHF. CDR3 nucleotide sequence: TGTGCCAGCAGTGAAATTATAGGGAGGGTTGGAGCCCAGCATTTT.

The chain recombines TRBV7-2 with TRBJ1-1; D not resolved. The CDR3 totals 13 residues. Deletions cut 6 bases from V and 4 bases from J, with 12 bases between. Germline V gives CDR1 SGHTA, CDR2 FQGNSA. CDR3 residues: CASRFSWATEAFF. As DNA, the CDR3 is TGTGCCAGCAGGTTTTCATGGGCCACTGAAGCTTTCTTT.

The sample holds a few counts of this clone. V gene TRBV5-1 combines with J gene TRBJ2-7; D unresolved. Germline CDR1 SGHRS, CDR2 YFSETQ. V gave up 6 bases and J gave up 3 bases, with 16 bases separating them. This CDR3 region has 14 residues. The CDR3: CASKAVPEDYEQYF. The CDR3 DNA reads as TGCGCCAGCAAGGCGGTTCCTGAGGACTACGAGCAGTACTTC.

This clone has a single count. The chain recombines TRBV12-5 with TRBJ2-4; 8 positions match TRBD1. V gave up 3 bases and J gave up 1 base; unmatched junction bases: 11. Germline V CDR1 and CDR2: LGHNT, FRNRAP. The CDR3 contains 18 residues. The CDR3 DNA reads as TGTGCTAGTGGTTTCACGGGACAGGATCGTAAGGCCAAAAACATTCAGTACTTC. This encodes CASGFTGQDRKAKNIQYF.

The V and J genes are TRBV9 and TRBJ2-3; D not certain. Trimming left V 4 bases short and J 2 bases short, with 20 bases between. The CDR3 runs to 17 residues. The germline V gene encodes CDR1 SGDLS and CDR2 YYNGEE. The CDR3 is CASSPSPLAAYTDTQYF. CDR3 DNA sequence: TGTGCCAGCAGCCCTTCCCCACTTGCGGCGTACACAGATACGCAGTATTTT.

The V and J genes are TRBV28 and TRBJ1-2; D is unclear. Germline lookup yields CDR1 MDHEN and CDR2 SYDVKM. Trimming shortened V by 3 bases and J by 2 bases, and 16 bases separated the two germline ends. The CDR3 consists of 16 residues. In nucleotides, the CDR3 is TGTGCCAGCAGTTTGGGTCATTTGCCGGGGAACTATGGCTACACCTTC. Amino acid sequence: CASSLGHLPGNYGYTF.

The rearrangement links TRBV5-1 to TRBJ2-1, with no clear D. V lost 0 bases and J 7 bases, leaving 8 bases between the germline ends. Germline V gene lookup returns CDR1 SGHRS and CDR2 YFSETQ. The CDR3 consists of 13 residues. The CDR3 sequence is CASSLAIVNEQFF. In nucleotides, the CDR3 is TGCGCCAGCAGCTTGGCCATTGTGAATGAGCAGTTCTTC.

This chain joins TRBV5-1 and TRBJ2-3; 12 bases agree with TRBD2. This CDR3 has 17 amino acids. The trim removed 1 base at V and 4 bases at J, leaving 7 bases unmatched. Per the germline V gene, CDR1 is SGHRS and CDR2 is YFSETQ. CDR3 amino acids: CASSLKLAGGLPDTQYF. The CDR3 DNA sequence: TGCGCCAGCAGCTTGAAACTAGCGGGGGGCCTCCCAGATACGCAGTATTTT. Based on the CDR3 plus reference TRBV5-1 and TRBJ2-3, the full variable domain is KAGVTQTPRYLIKTRGQQVTLSCSPISGHRSVSWYQQTPGQGLQFLFEYFSETQRNKGNFPGRFSGRQFSNSRSEMNVSTLELGDSALYLCASSLKLAGGLPDTQYFGPGTRLTVL.

This clone was seen once. The chain is built from TRBV3-1 (or the pseudogene TRBV3-2) and TRBJ2-5, with 7 bases matching TRBD2. The CDR3 loop spans 11 amino acids. Germline lookup yields CDR1 LGHDT and CDR2 YNNKEL (reference sequence). V lost 3 bases to trimming and J lost 10 bases; unmatched junction nucleotides: 2. CDR3 DNA: TGTGCCAGCAGCCACCGCGGGGGCCAGTACTTC. It codes for CASSHRGGQYF.

This clone was picked up a small number of times. The J gene is TRBJ1-2, the V gene TRBV2; D is ambiguous. This CDR3 is built from 11 residues. Germline CDR1 and CDR2: SNHLY and FYNNEI. V was pared by 6 bases and J by 6 bases, with 8 bases between. CDR3 loop: CASRIGDGYTF. CDR3 DNA sequence: TGTGCCAGCAGGATCGGGGATGGCTACACCTTC.

This chain links TRBV10-1 with TRBJ2-7; D not certain. From germline, CDR1 is WNHNN and CDR2 SYGVQD (reference sequence). The CDR3 sequence is 14 residues long. V gave up 3 bases and J gave up 2 bases, with 11 bases separating them. The chain's CDR3 is CASSDVPPTYEQYV. The DNA for the CDR3 is TGCGCCAGCAGTGATGTTCCTCCTACCTACGAGCAGTACGTC.

V is TRBV6-1 and J is TRBJ1-5, with TRBD1 identical over 8 bases. The V gene end was trimmed by 4 bases and the J gene end by 4 bases; junction bases not matched to a gene: 9. Germline V gives CDR1 MNHNS, CDR2 SASEGT. The CDR3 is made up of 16 amino acids. For the CDR3, the DNA is TGTGCCAGCAGTGTCATTTTGACAGGGGCGAATCAGCCCCAGCATTTT. Translating it yields CASSVILTGANQPQHF.

This clone was observed at least ten times. This sequence joins TRBV7-9 and TRBJ1-3; D is undetermined. Germline loops: CDR1 SEHNR, CDR2 FQNEAQ (reference sequence). The CDR3 has 18 residues. Trimming cost V 5 bases and J 2 bases, with 22 bases left between them. CDR3 amino acids: CASSGPGLRELPGNTIYF. The CDR3 bases are TGTGCCAGCAGCGGGCCGGGCCTGCGGGAGTTGCCTGGAAACACCATATATTTT.

This chain connects TRBV9 to TRBJ2-1, with 7 bases that match TRBD2. This CDR3 is built from 14 residues. V trimming: 2 bases; J trimming: 4 bases; junction bases outside the gene matches: 3. CDR1 and CDR2 from the germline V gene are SGDLS and YYNGEE. DNA of the CDR3: TGTGCCAGCAGCGTGGGCGGGGGTTACAATGAGCAGTTCTTC. Translating gives CASSVGGGYNEQFF.

The chain joins TRBV10-2 to TRBJ2-3, with D possibly matching TRBD1 (6 bases). The V end lost 2 bases, the J end lost 6 bases, and 12 bases lay between the germline ends. CDR3 length: 14 residues. CDR1 and CDR2 (germline): WSHSY, SAAADI. CDR3 nucleotide sequence: TGCGCCAGCAGTGAGACAGGGTGGGGTGATACGCAGTATTTT. Translating it yields CASSETGWGDTQYF.

The gene calls are TRBV2 and TRBJ2-7, with TRBD2 as a possible D gene (5 bases). V shed 1 base and J shed 2 bases, with 6 bases lying between them. CDR1 SNHLY and CDR2 FYNNEI come from the germline V gene. The CDR3 contains 13 residues. CDR3 region: CASSEGETYEQYV. CDR3 DNA sequence: TGTGCCAGCAGTGAAGGGGAGACCTACGAGCAGTACGTC.

V and J are TRBV5-1 and TRBJ1-1; the D gene is possibly TRBD1 (6 bases). This CDR3 contains 15 residues. V was cut by 4 bases and J by 3 bases, with 16 bases left in between. CDR1 and CDR2 from the germline V gene are SGHRS and YFSETQ. CDR3 sequence reads: CASSEYIRGDTEAFF. Here the CDR3 DNA reads TGCGCCAGCAGCGAATATATCAGGGGAGACACTGAAGCTTTCTTT.

CDR3 protein: CASSSRRGTEAFF. The CDR3 DNA is TGCGCCAGCAGCTCCCGGCGGGGCACTGAAGCTTTCTTT. J is TRBJ1-1 and V is TRBV5-1; no clear D. The germline CDR1 and CDR2 sequences are SGHRS and YFSETQ. There are 13 residues in the CDR3. Deletions cut 3 bases from V and 4 bases from J, with 10 bases between.

This clone was counted a single time. The rearrangement links TRBV5-1 to TRBJ2-3; TRBD1 is a possible D gene (5 bases). The CDR3 is 15 residues long. V lost 4 bases, J lost 2 bases, and 14 bases lay in between. Germline V gene data show CDR1 as SGHRS and CDR2 as YFSETQ. The CDR3 sequence is CASSLDSHATDTQYF. In DNA, the CDR3 is TGCGCCAGCAGCCTTGACAGCCATGCCACAGATACGCAGTATTTT.

The gene calls are TRBV6-6 and TRBJ2-1; maybe TRBD2 (7 bases). The CDR3 is 15 residues long. Trimming shortened V by 5 bases and J by 7 bases, and 18 bases separated the two germline ends. CDR1 is MNHNY and CDR2 is SVGAGI in the germline V gene (reference sequence). DNA for the CDR3: TGTGCCAGCAGTGTAGGGGGGGCCTCACTTAATGAGCAGTTCTTC. Translation gives CASSVGGASLNEQFF.

The table lists this clone with a count of one. The chain has TRBV9 and TRBJ2-3; TRBD2 matches at 9 bases. This CDR3 has 16 residues. Germline V gene lookup returns CDR1 SGDLS and CDR2 YYNGEE. J was trimmed by 4 bases and V by 1 base; bases with no gene match: 7. The CDR3 DNA reads as TGTGCCAGCAGCGTATTAAGGGCGGGGGGGTCAGATACGCAGTATTTT. Its translation: CASSVLRAGGSDTQYF.

The chain has TRBV6-5 and TRBJ2-3, with 9 bases that match TRBD2. There are 14 residues in the CDR3. J lost 5 bases, V lost 6 bases, and 6 bases had no gene match. Germline CDR1 reads MNHEY; CDR2 reads SVGAGI. The CDR3 bases are TGTGCCAGCAGGATGGGACTAGCCGTAGATACGCAGTATTTT. This gives the protein CASRMGLAVDTQYF.